This TCR beta chain stems from a study of blood T cell repertoires in COVID-19. For the study at large: T cells, B-cell-depleted T cells, or PBMCs supplied cDNA or gDNA.

Seattle participants joined during active infection and were tracked over time. Trimming shortened V by 3 bases and J by 4 bases, and 12 bases separated the two germline ends. Looked up from germline, CDR1 is SGHTA and CDR2 is FQGNSA. CDR3 size: 14 residues. Authors' processing steps: Counts of nucleated cells, estimated from reference gene primer amplification, were obtained. Measured with immunoSEQ multiplex PCR; TCRdb has only the in-frame clones, and not every one. The V and J calls and clone size were taken over from that table, and D and trimming were inferred from the DNA. The sample has fewer than 650,000 clones, 85% to 90% seen once.

The source of this sequence is a woman aged 50 to 60 with COVID-19, enrolled during active disease. Material for sequencing was peripheral blood. V and J are TRBV7-2 and TRBJ1-2, with TRBD1 as a possible D gene (6 bases). Here the CDR3 DNA reads TGTGCCAGCAGCTTCAGGGGCTGGGGCTATGGCTACACCTTC. Translated: CASSFRGWGYGYTF.